Listed below are T cell receptor beta chains from one sample, sequenced in a study of shared clonotypes between healthy human individuals. TCRdb keeps only in-frame clones here, not all; method: immunoSEQ multiplex PCR. Of over 2 million clones in the sample, roughly 94% were seen once. The specimen was naive CD4+ T cells sorted from blood. These receptors originate from a man between 18 and 35 years old in good health. Each CDR3 is given with its conserved first and last residue. The D gene is left open where the match is weak. Part of the rows lack a size; the others show once, few, many or a class for expanded clones.

j_call d_call v_call clone_size cdr3_aa cdr3_nt
TRBJ2-1 TRBD2 TRBV5-1 NA CASSSGGNSYNEQFF TGCGCCAGCAGCTCCGGGGGGAACTCCTACAATGAGCAGTTCTTC
TRBJ1-6 TRBD1 TRBV5-5 NA CASSTGPSSYNSPLHF TGTGCCAGTTCGACAGGGCCCAGCTCCTATAATTCACCCCTCCACTTT
TRBJ1-1 NA TRBV29-1 NA CSVRTDTEAFF TGCAGCGTACGGACGGACACTGAAGCTTTCTTT
TRBJ1-2 NA TRBV6-6 NA CASSPLGPATNYGYTF TGTGCCAGCAGTCCCCTAGGCCCGGCGACTAATTATGGCTACACCTTC
TRBJ2-7 TRBD1 TRBV6-1 NA CASSRQGKAYEQYF TGTGCCAGCAGTAGACAGGGTAAAGCCTACGAGCAGTACTTC
TRBJ2-5 TRBD2 TRBV11-2 NA CASSPVTSGGLETQYF TGTGCCAGCAGCCCTGTTACCAGCGGGGGTTTAGAGACCCAGTACTTC
TRBJ2-5 NA TRBV27 NA CASSFARGETQYF TGTGCCAGCAGTTTCGCCAGGGGAGAGACCCAGTACTTC
TRBJ2-1 TRBD2 TRBV9 NA CASSPERTSGYNEQFF TGTGCCAGCAGCCCCGAGCGGACTAGCGGCTACAATGAGCAGTTCTTC
TRBJ1-2 NA TRBV5-1 once CASSLGYGYTF TGCGCCAGCAGCTTGGGTTATGGCTACACCTTC
TRBJ1-2 TRBD1 TRBV6-5 NA CASRPPGQGAGYTF TGTGCCAGCAGGCCGCCGGGACAGGGGGCGGGCTACACCTTC
TRBJ2-1 TRBD2 TRBV19 NA CASRGLAGRTGYNEQFF TGTGCCAGTAGGGGACTAGCGGGCCGAACGGGGTACAATGAGCAGTTCTTC
TRBJ2-3 NA TRBV7-9 once CASSPGLDSSTDTQYF TGTGCCAGCAGCCCCGGGTTGGACAGCAGCACAGATACGCAGTATTTT
TRBJ1-1 NA TRBV11-2 NA CASSLEEGGGTEAFF TGTGCCAGCAGCTTAGAAGAGGGTGGGGGCACTGAAGCTTTCTTT
TRBJ2-7 NA TRBV30 NA CAWRGPFLREQYF TGTGCCTGGAGGGGCCCCTTTCTTCGCGAGCAGTACTTC
TRBJ1-4 NA TRBV28 NA CASSLSGTPAEKLFF TGTGCCAGCAGTTTATCCGGGACACCGGCTGAAAAACTGTTTTTT
TRBJ1-6 NA TRBV4-1 NA CASSRGGAGSSPLHF TGCGCCAGCAGCCGAGGGGGGGCAGGGAGTTCACCCCTCCACTTT
TRBJ2-7 TRBD1 TRBV29-1 NA CSGGQGTYEQYF TGCAGCGGGGGACAGGGAACCTACGAGCAGTACTTC